The entry that follows covers one T cell receptor beta chain sequence. The junction differs from germline at one of its ends, possibly a read error. The data originate from a study of T cells in narcolepsy. Sequencing was performed with immunoSEQ multiplex PCR; in TCRdb, only in-frame clones are kept and a portion is missing. Of several thousand clones in the sample, more than 55% were seen once. Germline V CDR1 and CDR2: SGHAT, FQNNGV. The CDR3 is made up of 15 amino acids. The sample consisted of CD45RA- memory CD8+ T cells from PBMCs. The source of this sequence is a human donor with narcolepsy. This rearrangement joins TRBV11-2 to TRBJ1-6; 9 positions match TRBD1. The CDR3 DNA reads as TGCGCCAGCAGCCAAGGCAGGACAGGGGATTCACCCCTCCACTTT. Translation: CASSQGRTGDSPLHF.